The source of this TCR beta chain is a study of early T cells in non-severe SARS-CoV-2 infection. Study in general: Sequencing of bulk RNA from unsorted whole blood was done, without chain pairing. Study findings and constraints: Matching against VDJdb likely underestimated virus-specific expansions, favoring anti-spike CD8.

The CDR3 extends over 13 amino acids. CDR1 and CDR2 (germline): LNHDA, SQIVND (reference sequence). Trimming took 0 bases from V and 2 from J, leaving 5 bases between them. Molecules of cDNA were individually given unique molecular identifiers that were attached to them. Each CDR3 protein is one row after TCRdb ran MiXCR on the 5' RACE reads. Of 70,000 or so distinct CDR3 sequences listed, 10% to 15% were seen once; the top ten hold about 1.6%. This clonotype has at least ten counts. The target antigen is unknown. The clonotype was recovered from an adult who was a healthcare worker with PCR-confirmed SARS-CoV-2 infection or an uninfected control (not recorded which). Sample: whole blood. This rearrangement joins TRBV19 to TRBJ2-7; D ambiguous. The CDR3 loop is CASSIDRTYEQYF. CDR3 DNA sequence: TGTGCCAGTAGTATAGACAGGACCTACGAGCAGTACTTC.